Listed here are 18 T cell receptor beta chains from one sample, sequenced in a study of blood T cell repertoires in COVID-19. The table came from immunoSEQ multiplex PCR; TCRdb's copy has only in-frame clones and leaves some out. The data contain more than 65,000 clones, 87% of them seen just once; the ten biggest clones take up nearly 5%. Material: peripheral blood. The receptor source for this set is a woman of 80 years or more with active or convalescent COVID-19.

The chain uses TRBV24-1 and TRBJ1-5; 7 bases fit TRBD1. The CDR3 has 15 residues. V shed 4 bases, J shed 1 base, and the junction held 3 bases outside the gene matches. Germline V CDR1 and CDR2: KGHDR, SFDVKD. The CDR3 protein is CATSEGGTSNQPQHF. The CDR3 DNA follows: TGTGCCACCAGTGAAGGGGGCACGAGCAATCAGCCCCAGCATTTT.

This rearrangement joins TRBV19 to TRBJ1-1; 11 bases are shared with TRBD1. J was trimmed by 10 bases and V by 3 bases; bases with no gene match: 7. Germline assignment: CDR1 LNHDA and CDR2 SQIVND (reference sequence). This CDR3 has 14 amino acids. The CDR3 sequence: CASSIPGQGARAFF. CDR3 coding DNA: TGTGCCAGTAGTATCCCCGGACAGGGGGCTCGAGCTTTCTTT.

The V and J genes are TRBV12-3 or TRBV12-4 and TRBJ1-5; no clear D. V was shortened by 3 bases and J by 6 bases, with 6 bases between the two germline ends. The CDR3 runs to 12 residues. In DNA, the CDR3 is TGTGCCAGCAGTTTTGGGAGTCAGCCCCAGCATTTT. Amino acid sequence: CASSFGSQPQHF.

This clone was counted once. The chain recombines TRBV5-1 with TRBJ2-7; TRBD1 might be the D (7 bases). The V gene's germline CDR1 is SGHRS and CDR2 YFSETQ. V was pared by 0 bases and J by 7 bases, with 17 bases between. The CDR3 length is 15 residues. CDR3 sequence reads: CASSLDGQGGTEQYF. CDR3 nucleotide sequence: TGCGCCAGCAGCTTGGATGGGCAGGGGGGCACTGAGCAGTACTTC.

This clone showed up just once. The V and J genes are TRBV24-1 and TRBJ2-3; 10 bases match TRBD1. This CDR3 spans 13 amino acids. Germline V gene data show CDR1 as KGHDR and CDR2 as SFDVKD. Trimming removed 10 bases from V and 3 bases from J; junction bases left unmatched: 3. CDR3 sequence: CATRGQGTDTQYF. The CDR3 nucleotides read TGTGCCACGCGGGGACAGGGGACAGATACGCAGTATTTT.

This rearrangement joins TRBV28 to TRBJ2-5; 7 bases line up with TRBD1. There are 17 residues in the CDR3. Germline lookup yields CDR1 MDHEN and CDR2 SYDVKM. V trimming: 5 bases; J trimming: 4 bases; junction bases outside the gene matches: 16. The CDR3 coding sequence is TGTGCCAGCAGTCCCCAAAGGTCATATAGGGGGCCAGAGACCCAGTACTTC. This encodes CASSPQRSYRGPETQYF.

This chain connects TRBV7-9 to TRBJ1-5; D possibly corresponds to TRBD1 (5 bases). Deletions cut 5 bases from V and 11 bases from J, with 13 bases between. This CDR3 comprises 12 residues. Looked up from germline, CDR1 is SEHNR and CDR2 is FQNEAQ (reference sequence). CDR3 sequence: CASSRRGEAQHF. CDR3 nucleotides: TGTGCCAGCAGCCGGAGGGGAGAGGCCCAGCATTTT. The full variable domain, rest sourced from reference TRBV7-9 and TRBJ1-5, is DTGVSQNPRHKITKRGQNVTFRCDPISEHNRLYWYRQTLGQGPEFLTYFQNEAQLEKSRLLSDRFSAERPKGSFSTLEIQRTEQGDSAMYLCASSRRGEAQHFGDGTRLSIL.

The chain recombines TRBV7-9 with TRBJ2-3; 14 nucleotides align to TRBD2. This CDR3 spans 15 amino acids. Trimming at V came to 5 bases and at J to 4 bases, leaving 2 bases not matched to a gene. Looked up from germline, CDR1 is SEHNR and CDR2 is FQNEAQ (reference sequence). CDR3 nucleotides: TGTGCCAGCAGCCAGGGACTAGCGGGAGCAGATACGCAGTATTTT. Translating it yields CASSQGLAGADTQYF.

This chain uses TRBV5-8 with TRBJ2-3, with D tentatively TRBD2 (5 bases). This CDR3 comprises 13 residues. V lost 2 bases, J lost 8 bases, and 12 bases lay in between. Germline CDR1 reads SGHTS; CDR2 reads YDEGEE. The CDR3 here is CASSLPERGTQYF. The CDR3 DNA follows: TGTGCCAGCAGCTTACCGGAACGGGGTACGCAGTATTTT.

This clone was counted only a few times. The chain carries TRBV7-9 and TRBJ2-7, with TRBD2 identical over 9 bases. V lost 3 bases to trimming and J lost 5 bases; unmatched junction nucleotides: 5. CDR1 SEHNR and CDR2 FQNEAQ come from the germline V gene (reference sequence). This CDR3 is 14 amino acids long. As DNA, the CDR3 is TGTGCCAGCAGCTTGGCCGGGACTAGCCACGAGCAGTACTTC. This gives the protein CASSLAGTSHEQYF.

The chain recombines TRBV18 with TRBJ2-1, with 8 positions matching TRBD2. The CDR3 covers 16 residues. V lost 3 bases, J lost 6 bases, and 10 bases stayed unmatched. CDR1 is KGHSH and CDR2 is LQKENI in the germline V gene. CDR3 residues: CASSPSRLAGSNEQFF. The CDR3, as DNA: TGTGCCAGCTCACCTAGCCGGCTAGCGGGCTCCAATGAGCAGTTCTTC.

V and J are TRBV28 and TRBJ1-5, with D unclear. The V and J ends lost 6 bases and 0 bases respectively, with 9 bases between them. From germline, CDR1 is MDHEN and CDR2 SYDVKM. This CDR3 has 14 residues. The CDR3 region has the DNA TGTGCCAGCAGACTGTCTTATAGCAATCAGCCCCAGCATTTT. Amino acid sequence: CASRLSYSNQPQHF.

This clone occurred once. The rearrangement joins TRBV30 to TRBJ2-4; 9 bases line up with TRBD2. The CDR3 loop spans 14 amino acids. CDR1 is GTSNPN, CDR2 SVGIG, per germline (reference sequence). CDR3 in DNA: TGTGCTTGTCTAGCGGGGTTAGCCAAAAACATTCAGTACTTC. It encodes CACLAGLAKNIQYF.

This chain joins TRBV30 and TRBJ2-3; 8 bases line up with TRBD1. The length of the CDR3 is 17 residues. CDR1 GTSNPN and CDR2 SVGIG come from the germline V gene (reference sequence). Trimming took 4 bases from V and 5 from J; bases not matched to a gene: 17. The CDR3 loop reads CAWTNTGQGRFLDTQYF. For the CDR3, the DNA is TGTGCCTGGACCAATACCGGACAGGGCCGTTTTCTAGATACGCAGTATTTT. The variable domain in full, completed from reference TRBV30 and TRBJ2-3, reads SQTIHQWPATLVQPVGSPLSLECTVEGTSNPNLYWYRQAAGRGLQLLFYSVGIGQISSEVPQNLSASRPQDRQFILSSKKLLLSDSGFYLCAWTNTGQGRFLDTQYFGPGTRLTVL.

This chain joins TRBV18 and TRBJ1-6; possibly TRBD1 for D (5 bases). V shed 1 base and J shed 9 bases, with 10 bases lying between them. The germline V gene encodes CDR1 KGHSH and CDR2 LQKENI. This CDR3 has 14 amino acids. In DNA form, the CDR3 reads TGTGCCAGCTCACCACAGAACCAGGGTTCACCCCTCCACTTT. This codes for CASSPQNQGSPLHF.

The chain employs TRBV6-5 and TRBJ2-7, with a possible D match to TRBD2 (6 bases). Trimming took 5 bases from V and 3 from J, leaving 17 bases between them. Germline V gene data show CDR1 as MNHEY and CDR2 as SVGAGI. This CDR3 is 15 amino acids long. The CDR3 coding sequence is TGTGCCAGCAGTATCTTGGCTGTCGGGAGCTACGAGCAGTACTTC. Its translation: CASSILAVGSYEQYF.

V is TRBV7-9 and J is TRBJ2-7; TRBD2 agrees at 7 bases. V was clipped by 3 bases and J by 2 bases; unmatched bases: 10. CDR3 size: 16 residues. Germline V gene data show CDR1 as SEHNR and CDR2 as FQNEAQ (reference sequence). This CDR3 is CASSLVVGTTPYEQYF. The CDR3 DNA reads TGTGCCAGCAGCTTGGTCGTCGGGACTACTCCCTACGAGCAGTACTTC.

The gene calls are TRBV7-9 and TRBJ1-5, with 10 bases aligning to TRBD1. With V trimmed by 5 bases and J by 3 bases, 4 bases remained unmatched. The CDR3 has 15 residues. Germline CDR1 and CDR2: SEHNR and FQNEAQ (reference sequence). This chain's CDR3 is CASSPGTGDNQPQHF. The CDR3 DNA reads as TGTGCCAGCAGCCCAGGGACAGGGGACAATCAGCCCCAGCATTTT.